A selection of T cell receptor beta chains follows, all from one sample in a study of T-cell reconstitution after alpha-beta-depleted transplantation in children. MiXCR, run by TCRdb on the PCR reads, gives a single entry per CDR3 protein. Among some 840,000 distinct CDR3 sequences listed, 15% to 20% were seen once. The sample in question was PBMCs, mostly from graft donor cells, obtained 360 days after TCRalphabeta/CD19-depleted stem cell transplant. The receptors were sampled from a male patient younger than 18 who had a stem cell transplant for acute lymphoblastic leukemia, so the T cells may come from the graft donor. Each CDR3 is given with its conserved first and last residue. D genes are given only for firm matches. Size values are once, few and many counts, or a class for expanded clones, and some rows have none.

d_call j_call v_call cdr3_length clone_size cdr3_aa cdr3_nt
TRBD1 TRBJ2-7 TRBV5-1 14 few CASDVGTGPYEQYF TGCGCCAGCGACGTCGGGACAGGCCCCTACGAGCAGTACTTC
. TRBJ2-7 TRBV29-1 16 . CSVEGVASSPSYEQYF TGCAGCGTTGAGGGGGTAGCGAGTTCTCCTTCCTACGAGCAGTACTTC
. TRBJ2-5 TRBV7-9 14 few CASSKEQGWETQYF TGTGCCAGCAGTAAGGAACAGGGTTGGGAGACCCAGTACTTC
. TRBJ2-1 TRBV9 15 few CASSVAGRPHNEQFF TGTGCCAGCAGCGTAGCGGGCCGACCCCACAATGAGCAGTTCTTC
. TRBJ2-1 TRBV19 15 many CASQLAGSSYNEQFF TGTGCCAGCCAACTAGCTGGAAGCTCCTACAATGAGCAGTTCTTC
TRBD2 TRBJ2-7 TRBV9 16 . CASSVVARAGVAEQYF TGTGCCAGCAGCGTAGTCGCTAGAGCGGGAGTGGCCGAGCAGTACTTC
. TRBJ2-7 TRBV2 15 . CASSEGPASSYEQYF TGTGCCAGCAGTGAGGGGCCGGCAAGCTCCTACGAGCAGTACTTC
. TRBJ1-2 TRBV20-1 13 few CSASSRTPFGYTF TGCAGTGCTAGTAGCCGGACCCCCTTTGGCTACACCTTC
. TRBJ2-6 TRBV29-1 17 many CSVEDWQISSGANVLTF TGCAGCGTTGAAGATTGGCAGATTAGCTCTGGGGCCAACGTCCTGACTTTC
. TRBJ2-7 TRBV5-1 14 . CASSLDAAVYEQYF TGCGCCAGCAGCTTGGATGCAGCGGTCTACGAGCAGTACTTC
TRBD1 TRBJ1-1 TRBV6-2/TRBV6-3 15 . CASRLFGQGGTEAFF TGTGCCAGCAGACTCTTCGGACAGGGAGGTACTGAAGCTTTCTTT
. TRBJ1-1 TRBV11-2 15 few CASSARDTANTEAFF TGTGCCAGCAGCGCCCGGGACACCGCGAACACTGAAGCTTTCTTT
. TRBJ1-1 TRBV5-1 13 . CASSTWINTEAFF TGCGCCAGCAGCACTTGGATAAACACTGAAGCTTTCTTT
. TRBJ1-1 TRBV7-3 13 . CASRLHWNTEAFF TGTGCCAGCAGACTTCACTGGAACACTGAAGCTTTCTTT
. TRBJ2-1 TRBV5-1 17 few CASSFSVALSSYNEQFF TGCGCCAGCAGCTTCAGTGTAGCGTTAAGCTCCTACAATGAGCAGTTCTTC
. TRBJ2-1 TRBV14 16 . CASRGALTLSYNEQFF TGTGCCAGCAGAGGAGCGTTAACCCTTTCCTACAATGAGCAGTTCTTC
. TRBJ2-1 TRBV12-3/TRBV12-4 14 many CAINQGLHGNEQFF TGTGCCATCAATCAGGGTCTTCATGGGAATGAGCAGTTCTTC
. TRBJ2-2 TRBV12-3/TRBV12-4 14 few CATKGVLNTGELFF TGTGCCACCAAGGGGGTCCTGAACACCGGGGAGCTGTTTTTT
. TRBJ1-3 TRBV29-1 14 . CSVGIGSSGNTIYF TGCAGCGTTGGCATCGGAAGCTCTGGAAACACCATATATTTT
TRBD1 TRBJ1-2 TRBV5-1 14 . CASSTGQGPYGYTF TGCGCCAGCAGCACCGGACAGGGACCCTATGGCTACACCTTC
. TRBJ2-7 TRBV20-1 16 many CSANKPGSHFTYEQYF TGCAGTGCTAACAAACCCGGGAGCCATTTCACCTACGAGCAGTACTTC
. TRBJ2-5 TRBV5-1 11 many CASSVQETQYF TGCGCCAGCAGCGTGCAAGAGACCCAGTACTTC
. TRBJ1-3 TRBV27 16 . CASSPLTRASGNTIYF TGTGCCAGCAGTCCCCTAACTCGGGCCTCCGGAAACACCATATATTTT
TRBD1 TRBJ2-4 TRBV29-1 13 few CSVWGTGKNIQYF TGCAGCGTTTGGGGGACAGGGAAAAACATTCAGTACTTC
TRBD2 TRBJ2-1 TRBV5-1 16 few CASSLVGVAGVVEQFF TGCGCCAGCAGCTTGGTGGGAGTAGCGGGAGTTGTAGAGCAGTTCTTC
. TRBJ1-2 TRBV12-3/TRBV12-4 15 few CASSLALTRKDGYTF TGTGCCAGCAGTTTAGCGCTAACCAGGAAAGATGGCTACACCTTC
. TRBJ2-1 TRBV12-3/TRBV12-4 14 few CASSLIRGYNEQFF TGTGCCAGCAGTTTAATTAGAGGCTACAATGAGCAGTTCTTC
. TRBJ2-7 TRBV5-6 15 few CASSLGQRGFYEQYF TGTGCCAGCAGCTTGGGACAACGCGGGTTCTACGAGCAGTACTTC